This T cell receptor (beta chain) came from a study of blood T cell repertoires in COVID-19 (dated by TCRdb to 2020 to 2021). A note on the overall study: Collaborator samples came from the United States, Italy and Spain and covered acute and convalescent phases of COVID-19. The material from the prospective study consisted of cDNA or gDNA derived from T cells, B-cell-depleted T cells, or PBMCs. The repertoires were released in a freely available public database meant as a resource for research on the immune response to SARS-CoV-2. Subjects who had been exposed to COVID-19, were actively infected with it, or had recovered from it provided the deeply sampled blood TCRbeta repertoires that made up the dataset. The sample metadata nearly always contained a de-identified subject ID, COVID-19 status, age in years and sex. HLA class I and class II types, where available, came from metadata supplied by the sample provider rather than from assay-based typing. The samples were drawn from two sources: the first 160 participants of the ongoing ImmuneRACE study, and 950 to 1,500 subjects contributed by 6 global collaborators. Summary of the overall study and its limitations: Clinical and demographic metadata were provided uncurated, with the amount varying by source and participant.

In regard to this clone: Its antigen is still unknown. One base away there is no much larger clone; base qualities are not given.

CDR1 and CDR2 were assigned from the germline V gene as ENHRY and SYGVKD. Reading from cysteine to phenylalanine, the CDR3 counts 17 amino acids. Only the CDR3 DNA stays, 51 bases, in frame from base 1. The junction shows trimming of 6 bases on V and 6 bases on J, and the gene matches do not reach 10 bases of it. Enrolling through a virtual design, the prospective study's participants ranged in age from roughly 18 to 90 years and lived across some 22 United States geographic areas. In the prospective study, cohorts were assigned on the basis of participant-reported clinical history obtained from a screening survey and a study questionnaire. Each participant in the prospective study had whole blood, serum and a nasopharyngeal or oropharyngeal swab collected by mobile phlebotomists. Additional blood draws and questionnaires over an approximately 2-month period could optionally be provided by prospective study participants. Blood samples from the prospective study were shipped frozen or at room temperature prior to DNA extraction.

TCRbeta CDR3 regions were amplified from genomic DNA by means of the immunoSEQ Assay, a bias-controlled multiplex PCR. The published analysis was carried out like this. Within the assay, amplification of reference gene primers was used to estimate how many nucleated cells each sample contained. Sequence reads were collapsed and filtered to measure the absolute abundance of every unique TCRbeta CDR3 rearrangement. Productive Simpson clonality was computed per sample as the square root of Simpson's diversity index over productive rearrangements. This immuneACCESS table, as held by TCRdb, lists in-frame sequences with V and J called but not all clones. Of the missing ones, under half trace to an unresolved V gene in checked studies; the others have no known cause. V and J calls and clone size come straight from that table; D and trimming were deduced from the DNA. Present in this sample are under 350,000 clones, 65% to 90% of which were seen just once. The leading ten clones occupy roughly 4.2% of the sample.

This receptor chain uses TRBV10-3 and TRBJ2-2, and TRBD2 aligns with 13 junction nucleotides. The sample consisted of PBMCs or T cells enriched from blood (not recorded which). This receptor was taken from a woman aged 40 to 49 with acute COVID-19. The CDR3 amino acid sequence is: CAISKGLAGVYSGELFF. The sequenced DNA is TGTGCCATCAGCAAAGGACTAGCGGGGGTATATTCCGGGGAGCTGTTTTTT.